A single T cell receptor (beta chain) is shown here with its context. The data stem from a study of OX40 agonist ivuxolimab in advanced cancers. Study-level information: Dosing consisted of intravenous ivuxolimab at 0.01 to 10 mg/kg every 2 weeks.

Here immunoSEQ multiplex PCR was the method, and the copy in TCRdb shows in-frame clones only, minus some. Counted here are about 91,000 clones, over 75% occurring once; the ten biggest clones make up around 4.5%. The receptor was derived from an adult with an advanced solid tumor such as melanoma, head and neck, liver or kidney cancer. This material consisted of CD4+ or CD8+ T cells sorted from blood, taken in a trial of the OX40 agonist ivuxolimab.

The CDR3 region has the DNA TGTGCCAGCAGCTCGTTCAACACCGGGGAGCTGTTTTTT. Its translation: CASSSFNTGELFF. The chain has TRBV5-6 and TRBJ2-2; no clear D. V was trimmed by 3 bases and J by 2 bases, leaving 5 bases between them. In germline, CDR1 is SGHDT, CDR2 YYEEEE. CDR3 length equals 13 residues.